The sequence of this T cell receptor (beta chain) was determined in a study of metastatic and nonmetastatic thyroid tumors. Many counts were recorded for this clone. Its cognate antigen is unknown. Thyroid surgery took place with no prior treatment in any patient. The CDR3 has 13 residues. V was clipped by 3 bases and J by 8 bases, with 14 bases between them. The germline V gene has CDR1 SNHLY and CDR2 FYNNEI. Study conclusions and caveats: Benign nodules were reported to have significantly lower TCR beta diversity than malignant thyroid tumors, in blood and tumor.

Original processing notes: In papillary thyroid cancer, a distant-metastasis classifier was built using CDR3 differences across clinicopathological groups. TCRdb re-called clones from the PCR reads using MiXCR. TCRdb, not the authors, supplied the V and J calls. This table has 30,000 to 35,000 clones, 17% appearing once. This receptor was identified in a female donor with papillary thyroid cancer or a benign thyroid nodule (not recorded which). Some clones in this sample may be carry-over from other donors' samples. The sequenced material came from blood. The chain joins TRBV2 to TRBJ2-7; D possibly uses TRBD1 or TRBD2 (6 bases each). In DNA, the CDR3 is TGTGCCAGCAGTGACTGGGGGGCCTCTAAGCAGTACTTC. Amino acid sequence: CASSDWGASKQYF.